These 12 T cell receptor beta chains were all obtained from the same sample, sequenced in a study. In TCRdb, the reads were re-called with MiXCR into one record per CDR3 protein. The sample records about 1,700 distinct CDR3 sequences, about 27% being singletons. Source material: CD8+ T cells (not recorded whether cultured). Receptors were obtained from a female donor.

About this clonotype itself: This may be a read error: a much more frequent sequence differs by one nucleotide. This rearrangement joins TRBV5-6 to TRBJ1-1; D not certain. Germline values: CDR1 SGHDT, CDR2 YYEEEE. CDR3 size: 11 residues. CDR3 sequence: CASSLGTEVFF. The CDR3 coding sequence is TGTGCCAGCAGCTTGGGGACTGAAGTTTTCTTT.

Remarks on this clonotype: A read error may be the cause here, since a much bigger clone is one base away. The rearrangement uses TRBV7-9 and TRBJ2-1; D assignment may be TRBD1 or TRBD2 (5 bases each). The CDR3 covers 12 residues. Germline lookup yields CDR1 SEHNR and CDR2 FQNEAQ (reference sequence). The CDR3 DNA follows: TGTGCCAGCAGCTTCGAGGGGAATGGGCAGTTCTTC. This gives the protein CASSFEGNGQFF.

The chain couples TRBV2 to TRBJ2-7; the match to TRBD1 covers 9 bases. There are 12 residues in the CDR3. From germline, CDR1 is SNHLY and CDR2 FYNNEI. Unmatched junction bases numbered 8, after V lost 8 bases and J lost 9 bases. The CDR3 reads CASSGQGNGQYF. CDR3 bases: TGTGCCAGCTCGGGACAGGGTAACGGGCAGTACTTC.

In regard to this clonotype: This could be a read error, since a much larger clone is one nucleotide away. The chain carries TRBV5-6 and TRBJ1-2, with 8 bases aligning to TRBD1. The germline CDR1 and CDR2 sequences are SGHDT and YYEEEE. J gave up 6 bases and V 7 bases, and 5 bases lay outside the gene matches. The CDR3 extends over 12 amino acids. CDR3 coding DNA: TGTGCCAGCGGCGTGGGACAGGATGGCTACACCTTC. This translates into CASGVGQDGYTF.

This clonotype is termed medium-sized (0.01 to 0.1%). The chain joins TRBV19 to TRBJ1-1; D call uncertain. Looked up from germline, CDR1 is LNHDA and CDR2 is SQIVND (reference sequence). The CDR3 runs to 16 residues. V was shortened by 1 base and J by 5 bases, with 17 bases between the two germline ends. The CDR3 DNA sequence: TGTGCCAGTAGTATAGCCTACGAGGGTCTGAGGACTGAAGCTTTCTTT. This translates into CASSIAYEGLRTEAFF.

Judged by abundance, this clonotype is medium-sized. The rearrangement uses TRBV27 and TRBJ2-2, with a weak D call TRBD2 (5 bases). Trimming shortened V by 3 bases and J by 4 bases, and 9 bases separated the two germline ends. The CDR3 consists of 14 residues. Per the germline V gene, CDR1 is MNHEY and CDR2 is SMNVEV (reference sequence). The CDR3 here is CASSFRDSTGELFF. Here the CDR3 DNA reads TGTGCCAGCAGTTTCCGGGATAGCACCGGGGAGCTGTTTTTT.

The chain is built from TRBV6-2 or TRBV6-3 and TRBJ2-2; D is undetermined. The CDR3 has 16 amino acids. V lost 7 bases and J lost 3, with 18 bases in between. Looked up from germline, CDR1 is MNHEY and CDR2 is SVGEGT. The CDR3 bases are TGTGCCAGCAATTCCTCATTGGATTATGACACCGGGGAGCTGTTTTTT. Its protein is CASNSSLDYDTGELFF.

As for this clonotype: The germline gene is not matched at one end of the junction; a read error may be the cause. The CDR3 region has the DNA TGCAGCGTCCTTGTCGCTGAATCTTTCTTT. This translates into CSVLVAESFF. The chain has TRBV29-1 and TRBJ1-1; D call uncertain. This CDR3 comprises 10 residues. Germline assignment: CDR1 SQVTM and CDR2 ANQGSEA. The complete variable domain, with remaining parts taken from reference TRBV29-1 and TRBJ1-1, reads SAVISQKPSRDICQRGTSLTIQCQVDSQVTMMFWYRQQPGQSLTLIATANQGSEATYESGFVIDKFPISRPNLTFSTLTVSNMSPEDSSIYLCSVLVAESFFGQGTRLTVV.

This clonotype rates as medium-sized. A much larger clone lies a single base off, so this may be a read error. The chain joins TRBV12-3 or TRBV12-4 to TRBJ2-1, with TRBD2 as a possible D gene (5 bases). V lost 5 bases, J lost 7 bases, and 15 bases lay in between. CDR3 length equals 14 residues. The CDR3 sequence is CASSPQGGLNEQFF. The CDR3 DNA is TGTGCCAGCAGTCCCCAAGGAGGCCTGAATGAGCAGTTCTTC.

By sample fraction, this clonotype is medium-sized. The chain employs TRBV9 and TRBJ2-3; D is unresolved. The CDR3 is 14 amino acids. Per the germline V gene, CDR1 is SGDLS and CDR2 is YYNGEE. Trimming removed 2 bases from V and 2 bases from J, with 9 bases in between. CDR3 DNA: TGTGCCAGCAGCGTGAGTTCCGACACAGATACGCAGTATTTT. The encoded protein is CASSVSSDTDTQYF.

This clonotype showed up many times. A much larger clone differs from this one at a single base, so this may be a read error. The chain combines TRBV7-6 with TRBJ2-7; D could derive from TRBD1 or TRBD2 (5 bases each). Germline V CDR1 and CDR2: SGHVS, FNYEAQ. This CDR3 spans 12 amino acids. The CDR3 DNA sequence: TGTGCCAGCAGCCCAGTCGGGACCGAGCAGCACTTC. Its translation: CASSPVGTEQHF. Based on the CDR3 plus reference TRBV7-6 and TRBJ2-7, the full variable domain is GAGVSQSPRYKVTKRGQDVALRCDPISGHVSLYWYRQALGQGPEFLTYFNYEAQQDKSGLPNDRFSAERPEGSISTLTIQRTEQRDSAMYRCASSPVGTEQHFGPGTRLTVT.

This chain connects TRBV12-3 or TRBV12-4 to TRBJ1-2; possibly TRBD1 for D (5 bases). This CDR3 has 14 amino acids. Trimming removed 6 bases at V and 4 bases at J, with 15 bases between. The CDR3 reads CASSPGGNLYGYTF. In nucleotides, the CDR3 is TGTGCCAGCAGCCCCGGGGGAAACCTCTATGGCTACACCTTC.